This is a list of T cell receptor beta chains from one sample in a study of shared T cell receptors in the human thymus. Assay used: immunoSEQ multiplex PCR; TCRdb lists only in-frame clones, some missing. Among almost 550,000 clones listed, approximately 80% were seen once. The same sample was also used in a study of human thymus T cells.

The material sequenced was thymocytes. These receptors all stem from a boy in the first two years of life with a congenital heart defect. CDR3s include the opening cysteine and the closing phenylalanine or tryptophan. Each record gives: J gene, D gene, clone size, V gene, CDR3 DNA, CDR3 protein. The D gene is left open where the match is weak. Rows may omit the clone size; those that give it use once, few, many or a size class.

>TRBJ2-3|TRBD2|.|TRBV7-8
TGTGCCAGCAGCTTAGGGCTAGCGGGAGTGTCTAGCACAGATACGCAGTATTTT
CASSLGLAGVSSTDTQYF
>TRBJ2-5|TRBD2|.|TRBV10-3
TGTGCCATCAGTTGGACTAGCGGGAGGGAAGAGACCCAGTACTTC
CAISWTSGREETQYF
>TRBJ2-1|TRBD2|.|TRBV14
TGTGCCAGCAGCCAAGAACGAACTAGCGGGAGAGATGAGCAGTTCTTC
CASSQERTSGRDEQFF
>TRBJ2-1|TRBD2|.|TRBV7-8
TGTGCCAGCAGTACCCTAGCGGGAGTCCCCAATGAGCAGTTCTTC
CASSTLAGVPNEQFF
>TRBJ1-1|.|.|TRBV19
TGTGCCAGTAGCAAAGGACCCTCACAGGGAGAGAACACTGAAGCTTTCTTT
CASSKGPSQGENTEAFF
>TRBJ2-7|.|.|TRBV30
TGTGCCTGGAGTACCGTGATTGAAGGGGGGGGCTACGAGCAGTACTTC
CAWSTVIEGGGYEQYF
>TRBJ2-1|.|.|TRBV29-1
TGCAGCGTTGAAAAGCGGGTCTCCTACAATGAGCAGTTCTTC
CSVEKRVSYNEQFF
>TRBJ2-5|TRBD2|.|TRBV19
TGTGCCAGTAGTACCTCGGGGACTAACCAAGAGACCCAGTACTTC
CASSTSGTNQETQYF
>TRBJ2-4|TRBD2|.|TRBV6-1
TGTGCCAGCAGTGAAGGGACGGGGGGGACATGGGACATTCAGTACTTC
CASSEGTGGTWDIQYF
>TRBJ1-4|.|once|TRBV5-6
TGTGCCAGCAGCTTGGGCTACAGGGAAGTGGAAAAACTGTTTTTT
CASSLGYREVEKLFF
>TRBJ2-5|TRBD1|.|TRBV5-4
TGTGCCAGCAGCTGGAGACAGGGGGTAGAGACCCAGTACTTC
CASSWRQGVETQYF
>TRBJ1-1|.|once|TRBV5-1
TGCGCCAGCAGCTTCTTTCCCCCGGGGGGAGCTGAAGCTTTCTTT
CASSFFPPGGAEAFF
>TRBJ2-3|TRBD2|.|TRBV7-9
TGTGCCAGCAGCTGCGGACTAGCGGTGAGGAACACAGATACGCAGTATTTT
CASSCGLAVRNTDTQYF
>TRBJ2-7|TRBD1|.|TRBV11-3
TGTGCCAGCAGCTTAGTCCAGGGGGCCTACGAGCAGTACTTC
CASSLVQGAYEQYF
>TRBJ2-7|TRBD1|.|TRBV14
TGTGCCAGCAGCCAATCGCCGCCGGGACAGAGGGAGCAGTACTTC
CASSQSPPGQREQYF
>TRBJ2-1|TRBD2|.|TRBV7-2
TGTGCCAGCAGCTCCCTGGTGGCTAGCGGGGCCAATGAGCAGTTCTTC
CASSSLVASGANEQFF
>TRBJ2-3|TRBD1|.|TRBV5-4
TGTGCCAGCAGCTTTAGGGGAAGAGGACAGGGGAGAACAGATACGCAGTATTTT
CASSFRGRGQGRTDTQYF
>TRBJ2-1|.|.|TRBV4-3
TGCGCCAGCAGCCAAGCCGTCAGGGAATCCTACAATGAGCAGTTCTTC
CASSQAVRESYNEQFF
>TRBJ2-1|.|.|TRBV9
TGTGCCAGCAGCGTAGGTGGTAGAGGAAGTTACAATGAGCAGTTCTTC
CASSVGGRGSYNEQFF
>TRBJ2-2|.|.|TRBV6-4
TGTGCCAGCCGGACTGGGAACACCGGGGAGCTGTTTTTT
CASRTGNTGELFF
>TRBJ1-4|.|.|TRBV9
TGTGCCAGCAGCGGGTACAGGGAACAGGGTGAAAAACTGTTTTTT
CASSGYREQGEKLFF
>TRBJ2-3|.|.|TRBV4-3
TGCGCCAGCAGCCAGGAGGAGCAGGCCACAGATACGCAGTATTTT
CASSQEEQATDTQYF
>TRBJ2-5|TRBD2|.|TRBV6-1
TGTGCCAGCAGTGTAGGGGCTTCTAGCGGGAGGTCCCAGACCCAGTACTTC
CASSVGASSGRSQTQYF
>TRBJ2-7|.|.|TRBV9
TGTGCCAGCAGCGCCCGGGACTGGGACTCCTACGAGCAGTACTTC
CASSARDWDSYEQYF
>TRBJ1-5|TRBD1|.|TRBV4-3
TGCGCCAGCAGCCCCGACAGGGTAGAAAATCAGCCCCAGCATTTT
CASSPDRVENQPQHF
>TRBJ2-5|.|.|TRBV4-3
TGCGCCAGCAGCCAAGATTGCCGGAGGGAGACCCAGTACTTC
CASSQDCRRETQYF
>TRBJ1-2|.|.|TRBV27
TGTGCCAGCAGTACCCTGATGATGACAGAGCCCTATGGCTACACCTTC
CASSTLMMTEPYGYTF
>TRBJ2-1|.|.|TRBV29-1
TGCAGCGTTGAAGTCGGGGGAGGAACTAAAAATGAGCAGTTCTTC
CSVEVGGGTKNEQFF
>TRBJ2-3|.|.|TRBV29-1
TGCAGCGCCCCGTGGGGGCTCGGCACAGATACGCAGTATTTT
CSAPWGLGTDTQYF